This is a list of T cell receptor beta chains from one sample in a study of response to subunit inactivated influenza vaccine. TCRdb passed the RT-PCR reads through MiXCR, listing each CDR3 protein once. Of about 650,000 distinct CDR3 sequences listed, 11% to 15% are singletons. The sample in question was PBMCs from blood, obtained 14 days before vaccination. The receptors come from a man aged 50 or older who received an inactivated influenza vaccine. Both conserved end residues are part of each CDR3. D genes are given only for firm matches. Size values are once, few and many counts, or a class for expanded clones, and some rows have none.

>TRBJ2-7|TRBD1|TRBV10-3|few
CAIGGTGGYEQYF
TGTGCCATCGGCGGGACAGGGGGCTACGAGCAGTACTTC
>TRBJ1-1|NA|TRBV15|NA
CATSRDAVRNTEAFF
TGTGCCACCAGCAGAGATGCGGTGAGGAACACTGAAGCTTTCTTT
>TRBJ2-3|NA|TRBV20-1|few
CSAAGRVPNTDTQYF
TGCAGTGCGGCAGGGCGGGTCCCTAACACAGATACGCAGTATTTT
>TRBJ2-2|NA|TRBV25-1|NA
CASSVGHFTGELFF
TGTGCCAGCAGCGTGGGGCACTTCACCGGGGAGCTGTTTTTT
>TRBJ2-1|NA|TRBV4-1|NA
CASSQGRARGVGEQFF
TGCGCCAGCAGCCAAGGGCGGGCCAGGGGGGTTGGGGAGCAGTTCTTC
>TRBJ1-5|NA|TRBV6-5|few
CASSYSIGGANQPQHF
TGTGCCAGCAGTTACTCGATAGGAGGGGCCAATCAGCCCCAGCATTTT
>TRBJ2-3|TRBD2|TRBV27|NA
CASSLSIIGTSGRDTDTQYF
TGTGCCAGCAGTTTATCGATAATCGGGACTAGCGGGAGGGATACAGATACGCAGTATTTT
>TRBJ2-1|TRBD2|TRBV29-1|many
CSVGGTSAYNEQFF
TGCAGCGTTGGCGGGACTAGTGCTTACAATGAGCAGTTCTTC
>TRBJ2-3|NA|TRBV7-6|NA
CASSLMAYGSGSTDTQYF
TGTGCCAGCAGCTTGATGGCCTACGGAAGCGGGAGCACAGATACGCAGTATTTT
>TRBJ2-1|NA|TRBV7-6|few
CASSLVGLSNYNEQFF
TGTGCCAGCAGCTTAGTCGGACTATCAAATTACAATGAGCAGTTCTTC
>TRBJ1-6|NA|TRBV10-3|few
CAISESGSYNSPLHF
TGTGCCATCAGTGAGTCAGGCTCCTATAATTCACCCCTCCACTTT
>TRBJ2-5|TRBD2|TRBV6-2/TRBV6-3|NA
CASSYQLAGGHIKETQYF
TGTGCCAGCAGTTATCAATTAGCGGGAGGCCATATCAAAGAGACCCAGTACTTC
>TRBJ1-5|NA|TRBV6-5|few
CASSYIQDSNQPQHF
TGTGCCAGCAGTTACATTCAGGATAGCAATCAGCCCCAGCATTTT
>TRBJ2-3|NA|TRBV29-1|NA
CSGGEYTDTQYF
TGCAGCGGAGGGGAGTACACAGATACGCAGTATTTT